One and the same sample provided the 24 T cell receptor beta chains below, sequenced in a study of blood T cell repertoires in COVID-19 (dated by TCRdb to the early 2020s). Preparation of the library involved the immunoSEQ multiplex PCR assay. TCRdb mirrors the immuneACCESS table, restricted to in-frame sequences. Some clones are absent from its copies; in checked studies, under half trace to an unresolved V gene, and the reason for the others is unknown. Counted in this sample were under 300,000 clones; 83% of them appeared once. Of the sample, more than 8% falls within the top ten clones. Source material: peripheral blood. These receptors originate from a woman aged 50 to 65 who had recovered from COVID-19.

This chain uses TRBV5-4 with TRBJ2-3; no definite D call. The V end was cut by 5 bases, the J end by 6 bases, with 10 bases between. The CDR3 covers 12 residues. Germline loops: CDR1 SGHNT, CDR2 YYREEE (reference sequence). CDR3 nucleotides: TGTGCCAGCAGGGGCCAATACGATACGCAGTATTTT. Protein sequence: CASRGQYDTQYF.

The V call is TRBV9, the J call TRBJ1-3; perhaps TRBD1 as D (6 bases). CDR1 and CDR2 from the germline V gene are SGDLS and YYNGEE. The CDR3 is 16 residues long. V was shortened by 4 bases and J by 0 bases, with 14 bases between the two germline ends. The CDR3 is CASSTEGHSSGNTIYF. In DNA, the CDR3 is TGTGCCAGCAGCACCGAGGGACACAGCTCTGGAAACACCATATATTTT.

CDR3 bases: TGTGCCTGGAGTTACAGGCCTAATAATGAAAAACTGTTTTTT. Translated: CAWSYRPNNEKLFF. The gene calls are TRBV30 and TRBJ1-4, with a tentative D call TRBD1 (5 bases). CDR1 is GTSNPN and CDR2 is SVGIG in the germline V gene (reference sequence). The CDR3 length is 14 residues. Trimming shortened V by 2 bases and J by 4 bases, and 11 bases separated the two germline ends.

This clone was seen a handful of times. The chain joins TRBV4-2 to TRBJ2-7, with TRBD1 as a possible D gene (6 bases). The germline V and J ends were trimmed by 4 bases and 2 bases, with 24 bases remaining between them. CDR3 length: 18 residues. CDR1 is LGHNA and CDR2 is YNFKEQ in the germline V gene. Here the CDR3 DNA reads TGTGCCAGCAGCCCTCTTTCCGGGACACTTACTTCTGCCTACGAGCAGTACTTC. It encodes CASSPLSGTLTSAYEQYF.

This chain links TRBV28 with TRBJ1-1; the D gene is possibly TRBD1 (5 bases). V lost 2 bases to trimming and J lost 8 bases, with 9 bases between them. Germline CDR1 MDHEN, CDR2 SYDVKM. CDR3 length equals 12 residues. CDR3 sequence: CASSLLHREAFF. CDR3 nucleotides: TGTGCCAGCAGTTTACTCCACAGGGAAGCTTTCTTT.

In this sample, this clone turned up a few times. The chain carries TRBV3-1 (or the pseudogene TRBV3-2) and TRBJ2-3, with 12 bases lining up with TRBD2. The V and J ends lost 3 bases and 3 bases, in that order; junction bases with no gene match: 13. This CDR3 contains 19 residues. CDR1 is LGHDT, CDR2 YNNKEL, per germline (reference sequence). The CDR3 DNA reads TGTGCCAGCAGCCAGGGACTGCAGCTAGCGGGAGGGCCAACAGATACGCAGTATTTT. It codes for CASSQGLQLAGGPTDTQYF.

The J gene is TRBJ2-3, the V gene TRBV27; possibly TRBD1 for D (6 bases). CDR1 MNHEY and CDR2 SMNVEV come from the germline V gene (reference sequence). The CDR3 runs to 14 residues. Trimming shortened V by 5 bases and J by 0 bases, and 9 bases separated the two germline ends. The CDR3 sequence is CASSDRFSTDTQYF. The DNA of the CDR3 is TGTGCCAGCAGTGACAGGTTTAGCACAGATACGCAGTATTTT.

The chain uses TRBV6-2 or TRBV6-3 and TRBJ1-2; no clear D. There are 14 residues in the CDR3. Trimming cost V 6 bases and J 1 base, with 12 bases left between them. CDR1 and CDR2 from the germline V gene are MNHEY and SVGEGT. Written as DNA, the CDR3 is TGTGCCAGCAGCAGACAACTTAATAACTATGGCTACACCTTC. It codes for CASSRQLNNYGYTF.

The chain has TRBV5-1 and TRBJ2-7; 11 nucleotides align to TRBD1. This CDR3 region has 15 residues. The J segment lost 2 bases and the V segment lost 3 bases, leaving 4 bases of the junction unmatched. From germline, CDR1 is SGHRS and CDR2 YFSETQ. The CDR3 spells CASSSGTGGPYEQYF. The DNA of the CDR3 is TGCGCCAGCAGCTCCGGGACAGGGGGTCCCTACGAGCAGTACTTC.

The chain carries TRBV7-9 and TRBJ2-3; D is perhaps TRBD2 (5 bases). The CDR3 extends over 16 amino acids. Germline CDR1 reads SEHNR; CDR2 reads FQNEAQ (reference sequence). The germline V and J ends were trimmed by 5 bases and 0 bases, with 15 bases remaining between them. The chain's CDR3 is CASSPLVASSTDTQYF. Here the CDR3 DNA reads TGTGCCAGCAGCCCGTTGGTAGCGTCTAGCACAGATACGCAGTATTTT.

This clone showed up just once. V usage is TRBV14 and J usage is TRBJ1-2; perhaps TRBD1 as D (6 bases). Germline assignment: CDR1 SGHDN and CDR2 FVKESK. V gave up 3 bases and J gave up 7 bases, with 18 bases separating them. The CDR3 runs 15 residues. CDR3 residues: CASSHRDTPLFGYTF. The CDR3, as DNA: TGTGCCAGCAGCCATAGGGACACCCCTCTTTTTGGCTACACCTTC.

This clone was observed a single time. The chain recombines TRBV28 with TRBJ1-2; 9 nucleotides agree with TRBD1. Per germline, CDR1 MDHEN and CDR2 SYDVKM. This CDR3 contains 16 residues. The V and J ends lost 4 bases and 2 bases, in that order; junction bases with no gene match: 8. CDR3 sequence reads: CASSSGGGQGNYGYTF. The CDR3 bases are TGTGCCAGCAGTTCTGGGGGGGGACAGGGAAACTATGGCTACACCTTC.

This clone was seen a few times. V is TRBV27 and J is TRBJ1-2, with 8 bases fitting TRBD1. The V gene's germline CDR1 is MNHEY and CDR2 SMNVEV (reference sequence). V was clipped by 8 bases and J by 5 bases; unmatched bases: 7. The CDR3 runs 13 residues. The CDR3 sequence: CASSQGARYGYTF. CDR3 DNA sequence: TGTGCCAGCTCTCAGGGGGCTAGGTATGGCTACACCTTC.

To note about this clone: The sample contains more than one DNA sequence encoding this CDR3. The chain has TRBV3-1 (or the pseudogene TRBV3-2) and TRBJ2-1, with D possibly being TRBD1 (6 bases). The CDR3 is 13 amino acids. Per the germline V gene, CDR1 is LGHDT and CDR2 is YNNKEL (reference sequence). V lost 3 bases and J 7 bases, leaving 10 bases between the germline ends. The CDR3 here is CASSQGALNEQFF. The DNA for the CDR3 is TGTGCCAGCAGCCAGGGGGCGTTGAATGAGCAGTTCTTC.

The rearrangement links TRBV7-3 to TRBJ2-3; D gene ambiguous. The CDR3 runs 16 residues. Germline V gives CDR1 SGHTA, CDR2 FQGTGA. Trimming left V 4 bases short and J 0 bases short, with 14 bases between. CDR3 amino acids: CASSSLVFSSTDTQYF. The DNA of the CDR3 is TGTGCCAGCAGCTCCCTCGTATTCTCTAGCACAGATACGCAGTATTTT.

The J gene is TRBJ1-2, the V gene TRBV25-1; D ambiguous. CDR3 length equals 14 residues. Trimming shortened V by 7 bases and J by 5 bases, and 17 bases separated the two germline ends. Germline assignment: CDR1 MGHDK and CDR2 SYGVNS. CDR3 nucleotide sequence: TGTGCCAGCATGGCAGAATCACCAACGTATGGCTACACCTTC. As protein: CASMAESPTYGYTF.

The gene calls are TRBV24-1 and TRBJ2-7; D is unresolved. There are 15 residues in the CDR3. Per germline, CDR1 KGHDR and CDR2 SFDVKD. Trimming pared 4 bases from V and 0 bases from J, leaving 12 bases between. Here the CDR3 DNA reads TGTGCCACCAGTGAGGGCAGGATAGACTCCTACGAGCAGTACTTC. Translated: CATSEGRIDSYEQYF.

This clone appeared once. This CDR3 reads CASSFPGVGGADTQYF. The CDR3 nucleotides are TGTGCCAGCAGCTTCCCCGGGGTCGGGGGGGCAGATACGCAGTATTTT. The genes are TRBV7-6 and TRBJ2-3, with TRBD2 matching over 8 bases. The J segment lost 4 bases and the V segment lost 3 bases, leaving 9 bases of the junction unmatched. In germline, CDR1 is SGHVS, CDR2 FNYEAQ. The CDR3 consists of 16 residues.

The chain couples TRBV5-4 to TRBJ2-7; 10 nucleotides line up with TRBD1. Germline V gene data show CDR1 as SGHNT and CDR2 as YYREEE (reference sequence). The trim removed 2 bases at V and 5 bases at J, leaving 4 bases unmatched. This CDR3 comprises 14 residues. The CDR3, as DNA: TGTGCCAGCAGCTTCGGGGACAGGGGCAACGAGCAGTACTTC. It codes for CASSFGDRGNEQYF.

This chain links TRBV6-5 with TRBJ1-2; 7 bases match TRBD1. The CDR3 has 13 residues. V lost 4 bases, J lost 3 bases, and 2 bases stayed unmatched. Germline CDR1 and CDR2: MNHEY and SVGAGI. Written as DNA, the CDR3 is TGTGCCAGCAGTTCGACAGGGTACTATGGCTACACCTTC. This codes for CASSSTGYYGYTF.

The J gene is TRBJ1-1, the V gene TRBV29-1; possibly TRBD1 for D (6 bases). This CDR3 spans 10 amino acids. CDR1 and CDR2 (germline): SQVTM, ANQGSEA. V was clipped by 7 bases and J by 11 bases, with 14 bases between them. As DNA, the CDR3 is TGCAGCGCAGGGGAAGGCGTGGCTTTCTTT. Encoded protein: CSAGEGVAFF.

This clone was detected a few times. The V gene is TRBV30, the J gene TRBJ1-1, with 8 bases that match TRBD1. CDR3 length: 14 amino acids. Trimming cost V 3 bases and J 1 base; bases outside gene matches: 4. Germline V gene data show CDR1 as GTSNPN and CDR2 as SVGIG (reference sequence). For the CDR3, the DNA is TGTGCCTGGAGGAAGGACAGGGCGAACACTGAAGCTTTCTTT. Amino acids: CAWRKDRANTEAFF.

The CDR3 is CASSQGSTGTAYEQYF. CDR3 nucleotides: TGTGCCAGCAGCCAAGGGTCTACCGGGACAGCATACGAGCAGTACTTC. This chain uses TRBV4-2 with TRBJ2-7, with 7 bases that match TRBD1. This CDR3 is built from 16 residues. The V gene's germline CDR1 is LGHNA and CDR2 YNFKEQ. Germline trimming cut 1 base from V and 4 bases from J; bases unmatched to any gene: 10.

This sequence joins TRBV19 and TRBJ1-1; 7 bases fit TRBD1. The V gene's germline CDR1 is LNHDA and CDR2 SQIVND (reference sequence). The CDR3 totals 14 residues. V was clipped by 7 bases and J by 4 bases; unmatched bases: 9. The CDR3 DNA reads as TGTGCCAGTATGGAGAGGGGGCTGGGCACTGAAGCTTTCTTT. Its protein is CASMERGLGTEAFF.